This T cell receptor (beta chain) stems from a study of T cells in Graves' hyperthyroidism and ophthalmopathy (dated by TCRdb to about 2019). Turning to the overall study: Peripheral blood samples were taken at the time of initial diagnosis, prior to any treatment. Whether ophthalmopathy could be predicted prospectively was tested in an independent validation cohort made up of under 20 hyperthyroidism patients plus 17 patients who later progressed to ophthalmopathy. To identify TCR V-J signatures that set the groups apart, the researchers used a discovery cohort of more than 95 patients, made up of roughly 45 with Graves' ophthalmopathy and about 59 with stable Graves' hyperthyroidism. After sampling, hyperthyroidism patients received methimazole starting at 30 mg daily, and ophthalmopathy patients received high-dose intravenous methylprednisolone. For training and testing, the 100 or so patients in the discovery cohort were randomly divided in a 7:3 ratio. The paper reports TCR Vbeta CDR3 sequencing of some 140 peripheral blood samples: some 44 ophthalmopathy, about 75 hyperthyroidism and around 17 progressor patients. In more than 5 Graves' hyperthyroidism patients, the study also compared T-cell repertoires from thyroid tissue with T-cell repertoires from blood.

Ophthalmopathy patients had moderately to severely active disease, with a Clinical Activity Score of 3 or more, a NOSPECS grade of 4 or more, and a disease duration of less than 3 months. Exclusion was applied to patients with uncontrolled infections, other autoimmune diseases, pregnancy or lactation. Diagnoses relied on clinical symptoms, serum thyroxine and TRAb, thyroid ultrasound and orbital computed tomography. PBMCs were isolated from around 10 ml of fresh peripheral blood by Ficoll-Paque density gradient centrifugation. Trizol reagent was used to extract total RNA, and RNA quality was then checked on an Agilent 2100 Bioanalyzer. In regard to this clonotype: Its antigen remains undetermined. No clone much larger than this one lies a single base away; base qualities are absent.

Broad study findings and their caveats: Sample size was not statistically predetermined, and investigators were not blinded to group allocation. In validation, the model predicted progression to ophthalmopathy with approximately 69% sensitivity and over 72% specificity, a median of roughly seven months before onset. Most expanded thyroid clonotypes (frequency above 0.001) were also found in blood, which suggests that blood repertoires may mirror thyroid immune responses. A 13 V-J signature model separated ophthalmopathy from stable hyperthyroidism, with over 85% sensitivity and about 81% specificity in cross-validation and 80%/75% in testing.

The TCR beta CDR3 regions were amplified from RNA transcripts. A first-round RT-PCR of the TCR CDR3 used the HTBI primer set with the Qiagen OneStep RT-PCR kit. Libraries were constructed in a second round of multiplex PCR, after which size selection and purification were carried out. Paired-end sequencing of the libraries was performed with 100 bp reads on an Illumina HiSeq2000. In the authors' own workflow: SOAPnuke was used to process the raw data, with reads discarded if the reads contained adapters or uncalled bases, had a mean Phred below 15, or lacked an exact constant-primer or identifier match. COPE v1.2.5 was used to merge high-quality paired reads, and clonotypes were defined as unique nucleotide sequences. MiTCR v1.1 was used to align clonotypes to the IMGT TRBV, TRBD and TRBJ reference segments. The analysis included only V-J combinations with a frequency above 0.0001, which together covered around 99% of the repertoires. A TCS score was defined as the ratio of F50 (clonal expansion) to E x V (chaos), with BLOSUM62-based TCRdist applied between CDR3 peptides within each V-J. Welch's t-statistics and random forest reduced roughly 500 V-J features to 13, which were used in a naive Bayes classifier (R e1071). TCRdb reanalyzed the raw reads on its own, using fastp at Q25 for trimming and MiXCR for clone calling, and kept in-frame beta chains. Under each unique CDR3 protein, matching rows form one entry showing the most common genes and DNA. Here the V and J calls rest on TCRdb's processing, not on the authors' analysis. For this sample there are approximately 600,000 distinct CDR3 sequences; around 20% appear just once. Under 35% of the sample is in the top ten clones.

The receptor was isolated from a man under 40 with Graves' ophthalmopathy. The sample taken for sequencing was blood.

This receptor carries the CDR3 CSVAGSGNTIYF. The nucleotide sequence is given as TGCAGCGTTGCGGGGTCTGGAAACACCATATATTTT. The sequence links TRBV29-1 to TRBJ1-3, with the D gene call left open. Trimming costs V 4 bases and J 1 base, and their ends lie 5 bases apart. The CDR3 spans 12 residues, from the cysteine through the phenylalanine. The entry retains the CDR3 DNA only, 36 bases that are in frame from base 1. CDR1 SQVTM and CDR2 ANQGSEA are derived from the germline V gene.